A single sample gave rise to the 30 T cell receptor beta chains below, sequenced in a study of response to subunit inactivated influenza vaccine. TCRdb reanalysed the RT-PCR reads using MiXCR and keeps one entry per CDR3 protein. Here the sample spans approximately 520,000 distinct CDR3 sequences, around 25% being singletons. Sequences were derived from CD4+ T cells sorted from PBMCs, sampled roughly 5 days after vaccination. The origin of the receptors is a man aged 50-59 years who received an inactivated influenza vaccine.

CDR3 coding DNA: TGTGCCAGCAGTTCCTCGGGGGTGAGCACTGAAGCTTTCTTT. It encodes CASSSSGVSTEAFF. The chain carries TRBV12-3 or TRBV12-4 and TRBJ1-1, with a weak D call TRBD1 (5 bases). CDR3 length: 14 amino acids. V was clipped by 4 bases and J by 4 bases, with 13 bases between them.

The genes are TRBV5-8 and TRBJ1-5, with D uncertain. The CDR3 loop spans 17 amino acids. CDR1 and CDR2 (germline): SGHTS, YDEGEE. Between the trimmed V and J ends, which lost 0 bases and 1 base, there was a span of 14 bases. The CDR3 nucleotides are TGTGCCAGCAGCTTGGTCCGCGTTGGAGGGAGCAATCAGCCCCAGCATTTT. As protein: CASSLVRVGGSNQPQHF.

This clonotype was counted between two and nine times. J is TRBJ1-2 and V is TRBV7-9; unclear D gene. The V gene's germline CDR1 is SEHNR and CDR2 FQNEAQ (reference sequence). The V end was cut by 5 bases, the J end by 4 bases, with 11 bases between. The CDR3 spans 13 residues. The CDR3 protein is CASSPTGAYGYTF. The CDR3 DNA reads TGTGCCAGCAGCCCAACGGGAGCCTATGGCTACACCTTC.

This clonotype came up many times. The V gene is TRBV6-2 or TRBV6-3, the J gene TRBJ2-1, with D unresolved. Germline values: CDR1 MNHEY, CDR2 SVGEGT. The CDR3 sequence is 13 residues long. V was cut by 3 bases and J by 1 base, with 4 bases left in between. CDR3 sequence: CASSYDSYNEQFF. CDR3 bases: TGTGCCAGCAGTTATGATTCCTACAATGAGCAGTTCTTC.

The V call is TRBV20-1, the J call TRBJ1-6, with TRBD1 matching 8 bases. Germline CDR1 DFQATT, CDR2 SNEGSKA (reference sequence). V lost 3 bases to trimming and J lost 3 bases; unmatched junction nucleotides: 7. The CDR3 runs to 16 residues. In DNA form, the CDR3 reads TGCAGTGCTAGGGGGGACAGGCCACTCTATAATTCACCCCTCCACTTT. Its protein is CSARGDRPLYNSPLHF.

The genes are TRBV5-1 and TRBJ2-3; weak D call: TRBD1 (5 bases). CDR1 is SGHRS and CDR2 is YFSETQ in the germline V gene. This CDR3 contains 13 residues. The V and J ends lost 4 bases and 4 bases respectively, with 10 bases between them. CDR3 sequence: CASSQDSPDTQYF. The CDR3 region has the DNA TGCGCCAGCAGCCAAGACAGCCCAGATACGCAGTATTTT. Looking up the rest from reference TRBV5-1 and TRBJ2-3 gives the full variable domain: KAGVTQTPRYLIKTRGQQVTLSCSPISGHRSVSWYQQTPGQGLQFLFEYFSETQRNKGNFPGRFSGRQFSNSRSEMNVSTLELGDSALYLCASSQDSPDTQYFGPGTRLTVL.

The V gene is TRBV6-2 or TRBV6-3, the J gene TRBJ1-1; D is unresolved. V dropped 1 base and J dropped 7 bases, with 13 bases sitting between them. In germline, CDR1 is MNHEY, CDR2 SVGEGT. CDR3 length: 14 residues. CDR3 region: CASSYLGGSSEAFF. In DNA form, the CDR3 reads TGTGCCAGCAGTTACTTGGGAGGCAGCAGTGAAGCTTTCTTT.

This rearrangement joins TRBV2 to TRBJ2-6; TRBD1 matches at 8 bases. V gave up 6 bases and J gave up 0 bases; unmatched junction bases: 10. CDR3 length: 18 residues. Per the germline V gene, CDR1 is SNHLY and CDR2 is FYNNEI. CDR3 loop: CASREPDRDPSGANVLTF. Here the CDR3 DNA reads TGTGCCAGCAGGGAACCGGACAGGGACCCCTCTGGGGCCAACGTCCTGACTTTC.

This sequence joins TRBV27 and TRBJ2-7; TRBD1 might be the D (6 bases). V was shortened by 6 bases and J by 2 bases, with 11 bases between the two germline ends. The germline gives CDR1 MNHEY, CDR2 SMNVEV (reference sequence). The CDR3 covers 13 residues. CDR3 bases: TGTGCCAGCAGGCCTACAGGGCCCTACGAGCAGTACTTC. It yields the protein CASRPTGPYEQYF.

The chain links TRBV6-1 to TRBJ1-2; tentatively, D is TRBD1 (5 bases). The CDR3 length is 14 residues. Per the germline V gene, CDR1 is MNHNS and CDR2 is SASEGT. The germline V and J ends were trimmed by 7 bases and 3 bases, with 15 bases remaining between them. The DNA for the CDR3 is TGTGCCAGCACCGGGGAGCAGGGCGACTATGGCTACACCTTC. It yields the protein CASTGEQGDYGYTF.

In this sample, this clonotype turned up a few times. CDR3 sequence reads: CASSPVGRKLSFTGELFF. CDR3 nucleotide sequence: TGCGCCAGCAGCCCGGTGGGCAGAAAATTATCCTTCACCGGGGAGCTGTTTTTT. The chain couples TRBV5-1 to TRBJ2-2; D gene uncertain. The V and J ends lost 4 bases and 4 bases respectively, with 23 bases between them. Germline lookup yields CDR1 SGHRS and CDR2 YFSETQ. This CDR3 is 18 amino acids long.

This clonotype was counted a few times. The rearrangement joins TRBV20-1 to TRBJ2-7, with TRBD1 matching over 8 bases. The CDR3 consists of 15 residues. V lost 5 bases to trimming and J lost 3 bases; unmatched junction nucleotides: 12. Germline V gene lookup returns CDR1 DFQATT and CDR2 SNEGSKA (reference sequence). CDR3 in amino acids: CSALPRQGRYYEQYF. In DNA form, the CDR3 reads TGCAGTGCTTTACCTCGACAGGGGCGCTACTACGAGCAGTACTTC.

V and J are TRBV20-1 and TRBJ1-2; 12 nucleotides match TRBD1. There are 15 residues in the CDR3. CDR1 is DFQATT and CDR2 is SNEGSKA in the germline V gene (reference sequence). Germline trimming cut 1 base from V and 8 bases from J; bases unmatched to any gene: 8. The CDR3 sequence is CSARATGTGGAGYTF. For the CDR3, the DNA is TGCAGTGCTAGAGCTACCGGGACAGGGGGCGCAGGCTACACCTTC.

This clonotype was seen more than once but under ten times. The chain combines TRBV20-1 with TRBJ1-6; TRBD1 aligns across 7 bases. CDR3 length: 14 residues. Looked up from germline, CDR1 is DFQATT and CDR2 is SNEGSKA (reference sequence). Germline trimming cut 2 bases from V and 5 bases from J; bases unmatched to any gene: 3. The DNA of the CDR3 is TGCAGTGCTAGATGGGACAGCCATAATTCACCCCTCCACTTT. Protein product: CSARWDSHNSPLHF.

The V and J genes are TRBV28 and TRBJ1-5, with 9 bases that match TRBD1. The CDR3 runs to 17 residues. From germline, CDR1 is MDHEN and CDR2 SYDVKM. V lost 5 bases and J lost 4; bases outside the gene matches: 12. DNA for the CDR3: TGTGCCAGCAGTATTTTAACGGGACAGGGAGATAATCAGCCCCAGCATTTT. Protein: CASSILTGQGDNQPQHF.

The chain combines TRBV5-4 with TRBJ1-5, with D tentatively TRBD1 (5 bases). CDR3 length: 14 amino acids. Germline CDR1 SGHNT, CDR2 YYREEE (reference sequence). Trimming took 4 bases from V and 3 from J, leaving 11 bases between them. The CDR3 DNA is TGTGCCAGCAGCGTTTGGGGGACCAATCAGCCCCAGCATTTT. Translated: CASSVWGTNQPQHF.

The chain has TRBV2 and TRBJ2-6; D call uncertain. The CDR3 contains 11 residues. Looked up from germline, CDR1 is SNHLY and CDR2 is FYNNEI. Trimming took 9 bases from V and 2 from J, leaving 2 bases between them. The CDR3 sequence: CARAGANVLTF. CDR3 bases: TGTGCCAGGGCTGGGGCCAACGTCCTGACTTTC.

The sample holds a few counts of this clonotype. CDR3 sequence: CSGTKAGTTDTQYF. As DNA, the CDR3 is TGCAGTGGGACTAAGGCCGGGACCACAGATACGCAGTATTTT. This chain links TRBV20-1 with TRBJ2-3; possibly TRBD2 for D (6 bases). Germline CDR1 reads DFQATT; CDR2 reads SNEGSKA (reference sequence). The V gene lost 7 bases and the J gene lost 2 bases, with 16 bases spanning the gap. The CDR3 contains 14 residues.

V is TRBV12-3 or TRBV12-4 and J is TRBJ2-5; possibly TRBD2 for D (5 bases). V was cut by 4 bases and J by 5 bases, with 14 bases left in between. This CDR3 has 14 residues. The CDR3 loop is CASSSSGNGETQYF. CDR3 sequence (DNA): TGTGCCAGCAGTTCTTCCGGGAATGGGGAGACCCAGTACTTC.

This chain links TRBV7-2 with TRBJ2-1, with TRBD1 matching over 8 bases. Trimming took 5 bases from V and 8 from J; bases not matched to a gene: 11. Germline values: CDR1 SGHTA, CDR2 FQGNSA. This CDR3 is built from 15 residues. The CDR3 loop is CASSLGQGPLYEQFF. CDR3 DNA sequence: TGTGCCAGCAGCCTAGGACAGGGACCGTTGTATGAGCAGTTCTTC.

The V and J genes are TRBV20-1 and TRBJ2-2, with D perhaps matching TRBD2 (6 bases). The V gene's germline CDR1 is DFQATT and CDR2 SNEGSKA (reference sequence). This CDR3 comprises 15 residues. V lost 3 bases, J lost 5 bases, and 16 bases lay in between. CDR3 sequence: CSARTRRLKTGELFF. CDR3 coding DNA: TGCAGTGCTAGGACTAGAAGGCTAAAAACCGGGGAGCTGTTTTTT.

In its sample, this clonotype was seen a few times. The V and J genes are TRBV12-3 or TRBV12-4 and TRBJ2-2, with D uncertain. This CDR3 has 13 amino acids. The V and J ends lost 4 bases and 3 bases respectively, with 6 bases between them. This chain's CDR3 is CASSWGHTGELFF. The CDR3 nucleotides are TGTGCCAGCAGTTGGGGTCACACCGGGGAGCTGTTTTTT.

V gene TRBV25-1 combines with J gene TRBJ1-4, with D possibly being TRBD1 (5 bases). Germline CDR1 is MGHDK and CDR2 is SYGVNS. Trimming shortened V by 1 base and J by 0 bases, and 6 bases separated the two germline ends. This CDR3 comprises 15 residues. CDR3 DNA: TGTGCCAGCAGTGAATTGGACACAACTAATGAAAAACTGTTTTTT. Its translation: CASSELDTTNEKLFF.

This clonotype was seen only a few times. The chain employs TRBV4-3 and TRBJ2-7; no clear D. Trimming removed 0 bases at V and 6 bases at J, with 9 bases between. The CDR3 runs 13 residues. In germline, CDR1 is LGHNA, CDR2 YSLEER. DNA for the CDR3: TGCGCCAGCAGCCAAGATAGAGCTAGCGAGCAGTACTTC. Translation gives CASSQDRASEQYF.

This chain connects TRBV7-2 to TRBJ1-2; perhaps TRBD1 as D (6 bases). The CDR3 is 16 amino acids. V lost 1 base to trimming and J lost 4 bases, with 16 bases between them. In germline, CDR1 is SGHTA, CDR2 FQGNSA. CDR3 nucleotides: TGTGCCAGCAGCTTAGTCTCCCCAGCAGGGGTCTATGGCTACACCTTC. Amino acids: CASSLVSPAGVYGYTF.

The rearrangement links TRBV30 to TRBJ1-5; D remains ambiguous. V lost 0 bases, J lost 8 bases, and 11 bases lay in between. This CDR3 is built from 13 residues. Germline lookup yields CDR1 GTSNPN and CDR2 SVGIG (reference sequence). This CDR3 is CAWSVHAVEPQHF. In DNA form, the CDR3 reads TGTGCCTGGAGTGTGCATGCCGTCGAGCCCCAGCATTTT.

The rearrangement links TRBV9 to TRBJ2-7; the match to TRBD2 covers 10 bases. Germline V gene data show CDR1 as SGDLS and CDR2 as YYNGEE. The junction had 5 bases not matched to a gene; V was cut back by 1 base and J by 4 bases. The CDR3 is 15 residues long. The DNA for the CDR3 is TGTGCCAGCAGCGTAAGCGGGAGGGCCGAGTACGAGCAGTACTTC. Translating gives CASSVSGRAEYEQYF.

The rearrangement joins TRBV7-2 to TRBJ1-1, with 8 bases identical to TRBD1. The germline V gene has CDR1 SGHTA and CDR2 FQGNSA. This CDR3 spans 15 amino acids. V shed 6 bases, J shed 1 base, and the junction held 7 bases outside the gene matches. The CDR3 DNA sequence: TGTGCCAGCAGTCGACAGGGGAGGGGGAACACTGAAGCTTTCTTT. The encoded protein is CASSRQGRGNTEAFF.

The chain joins TRBV28 to TRBJ2-3; D is unresolved. The germline CDR1 and CDR2 sequences are MDHEN and SYDVKM. Trimming removed 4 bases from V and 6 bases from J, with 8 bases in between. The CDR3 extends over 12 amino acids. CDR3 DNA: TGTGCCAGCAGTTCTCTAGGTGATACGCAGTATTTT. The encoded protein is CASSSLGDTQYF.

In this sample, this clonotype turned up a few times. The chain couples TRBV5-1 to TRBJ1-2; D unclear. The CDR3 is 14 residues long. Trimming took off 4 bases at V and 2 bases at J, with 12 bases between the two ends. Germline V gene sequence: CDR1 SGHRS, CDR2 YFSETQ. CDR3 amino acids: CASSPDSRNYGYTF. The CDR3, as DNA: TGCGCCAGCAGCCCGGATTCACGGAACTATGGCTACACCTTC.